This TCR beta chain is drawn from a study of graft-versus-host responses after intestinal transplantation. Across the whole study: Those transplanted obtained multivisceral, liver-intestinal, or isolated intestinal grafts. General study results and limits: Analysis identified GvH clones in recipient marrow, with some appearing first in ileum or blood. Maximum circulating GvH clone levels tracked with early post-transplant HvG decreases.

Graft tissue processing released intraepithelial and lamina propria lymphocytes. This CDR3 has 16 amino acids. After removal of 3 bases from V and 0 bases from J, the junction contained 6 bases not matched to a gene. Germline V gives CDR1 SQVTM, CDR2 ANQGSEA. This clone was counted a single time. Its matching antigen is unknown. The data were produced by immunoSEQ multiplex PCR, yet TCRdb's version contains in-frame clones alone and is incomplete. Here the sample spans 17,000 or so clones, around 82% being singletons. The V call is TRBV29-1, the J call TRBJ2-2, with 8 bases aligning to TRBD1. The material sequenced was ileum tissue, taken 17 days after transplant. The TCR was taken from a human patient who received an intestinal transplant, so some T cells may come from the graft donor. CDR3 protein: CSVDLGTGANTGELFF. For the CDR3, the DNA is TGCAGCGTTGATTTGGGGACAGGAGCGAACACCGGGGAGCTGTTTTTT.